These 9 T cell receptor beta chains were sequenced from one sample in a study of PD-L1 blockade in urothelial cancer (dated by TCRdb to 2016 to 2017). The library was generated by the immunoSEQ multiplex PCR assay. TCRdb limited this immuneACCESS table to in-frame rearrangements with V and J called. A share of clones is missing; checked studies link under half to unresolved V genes, and the rest is unexplained. Across this sample there are 45,000 to 60,000 clones, with around 82% seen only once. The ten top clones hold 5% to 6% of the sample. The sample was PBMCs, taken around atezolizumab (anti-PD-L1) treatment. These receptor sequences come from a man aged 35-49 years with urothelial cancer.

This chain joins TRBV6-5 and TRBJ2-1; 9 nucleotides align to TRBD2. J gave up 9 bases and V 5 bases, and 8 bases lay outside the gene matches. Germline loops: CDR1 MNHEY, CDR2 SVGAGI. The CDR3 has 14 residues. CDR3 in DNA: TGTGCCAGCAGTACCCTAGCGGGGAGCGGTGAGCAGTTCTTC. Translating it yields CASSTLAGSGEQFF.

The CDR3 protein is CASSPGLAGGNYEQYF. The CDR3 nucleotides are TGTGCCAGCAGCCCTGGACTAGCGGGTGGGAACTACGAGCAGTACTTC. The rearrangement uses TRBV5-6 and TRBJ2-7, with 11 bases lining up with TRBD2. The CDR3 loop spans 16 amino acids. The V gene's germline CDR1 is SGHDT and CDR2 YYEEEE. V lost 4 bases to trimming and J lost 3 bases; unmatched junction nucleotides: 9.

The rearrangement links TRBV11-1 to TRBJ2-3; TRBD1 agrees at 7 bases. This CDR3 has 15 residues. V shed 2 bases and J 6 bases; nucleotides not matched to a gene: 8. Germline V lookup: CDR1 SGHAT, CDR2 FQDESV (reference sequence). This chain's CDR3 is CASSLTGAIGDTQYF. The CDR3 nucleotides read TGTGCCAGCAGCTTAACAGGGGCAATAGGGGATACGCAGTATTTT.

The genes are TRBV4-1 and TRBJ1-2, with D unresolved. CDR1 is MGHRA, CDR2 YSYEKL, per germline. Trimming stripped 3 bases from V and 8 bases from J, with 22 bases between. The CDR3 has 16 amino acids. CDR3 DNA: TGCGCCAGCAGCCATCCCCGGGCTCGTACAGCGGGGGGCTACACCTTC. This gives the protein CASSHPRARTAGGYTF.

The V gene is TRBV7-2, the J gene TRBJ2-7; D may be TRBD2 (6 bases). Trimming took off 5 bases at V and 0 bases at J, with 11 bases between the two ends. Per germline, CDR1 SGHTA and CDR2 FQGNSA. The CDR3 has 14 residues. The CDR3 bases are TGTGCCAGCAGCCCCAGGGACTCCTCCTACGAGCAGTACTTC. Translating it yields CASSPRDSSYEQYF.

The V call is TRBV29-1, the J call TRBJ2-3; D is perhaps TRBD1 (6 bases). The CDR3 runs 12 residues. V was cut by 6 bases and J by 5 bases, with 12 bases left in between. CDR1 and CDR2 from the germline V gene are SQVTM and ANQGSEA. The CDR3 nucleotides read TGCAGCGTCCAAGTACAGGGAGATACGCAGTATTTT. Its translation: CSVQVQGDTQYF.

This rearrangement joins TRBV4-1 to TRBJ2-3, with 10 bases that match TRBD2. V lost 4 bases, J lost 3 bases, and 4 bases stayed unmatched. The CDR3 consists of 15 residues. Germline V gene data show CDR1 as MGHRA and CDR2 as YSYEKL. The CDR3 reads CASSLGGLATDTQYF. The DNA of the CDR3 is TGCGCCAGCAGCCTAGGGGGACTAGCGACAGATACGCAGTATTTT.

This chain links TRBV5-1 with TRBJ1-2, with D possibly TRBD1 on 5 matching bases. This CDR3 contains 13 residues. CDR1 is SGHRS, CDR2 YFSETQ, per germline. Trimming stripped 3 bases from V and 6 bases from J, with 12 bases between. CDR3 sequence: CASSSLGGDGYTF. The CDR3, as DNA: TGCGCCAGCAGCTCCCTGGGGGGTGATGGCTACACCTTC.

The chain links TRBV5-4 to TRBJ1-2; 9 bases are shared with TRBD1. The V gene end was trimmed by 3 bases and the J gene end by 4 bases; junction bases not matched to a gene: 4. Germline loops: CDR1 SGHNT, CDR2 YYREEE (reference sequence). The CDR3 extends over 14 amino acids. The CDR3 DNA is TGTGCCAGCAGCTGGGACAGGGCATTCTATGGCTACACCTTC. It encodes CASSWDRAFYGYTF.